This T cell receptor beta chain was identified during a study of blood T cell repertoires in COVID-19. Study-level information: The United States, Italy and Spain supplied acute and convalescent COVID-19 samples. Nucleic acid was either cDNA or gDNA, and it came from T cells, B-cell-depleted T cells, or PBMCs.

Assay used: immunoSEQ multiplex PCR; TCRdb lists only in-frame clones, some missing. The sample records 250,000 or so clones, 65% to 85% being singletons. The germline V and J ends were trimmed by 4 bases and 0 bases, with 21 bases remaining between them. CDR1 is SNHLY and CDR2 is FYNNEI in the germline V gene. The CDR3 runs 18 residues. Recruitment covered about 25 US areas and drew participants whose ages spanned roughly 18 to 90 years. Either two negative PCRs, clearance, or symptom resolution qualified Cohort 3 donors as recovered. The sequencing input was PBMCs or T cells enriched from blood (not recorded which). The gene calls are TRBV2 and TRBJ1-1, with a possible D match to TRBD1 (5 bases). This sequence was found in a man over 45 who had recovered from COVID-19. In DNA form, the CDR3 reads TGTGCCAGCAGTGGCGGTCCCGGACACTCCCCGATGAACACTGAAGCTTTCTTT. Protein sequence: CASSGGPGHSPMNTEAFF.